This record looks at one T cell receptor beta chain sequence and its context. Its target antigen remains unknown. No clone much larger than this one lies a single base away; base qualities are absent. From its cysteine to its phenylalanine, the CDR3 spans 16 amino acids. Of all the DNA, just the CDR3 is kept, 48 bases in frame from base 1. The germline V end is reduced by 5 bases and the J end by 4 bases; junction bases left unmatched: 10. The germline V gene encodes CDR1 SGHAT and CDR2 FQNNGV. Donors were 39 systemically healthy Caucasian individuals from Russia aged 6 to 90 years. Each donor gave 9 to 10 milliliters of peripheral blood, collected into EDTA-treated Vacutainer tubes. Ficoll-Paque density-gradient centrifugation was used to isolate PBMCs, with at least 6 million obtained per sample. Total RNA, at least 6 micrograms per sample, was extracted from PBMCs with Trizol reagent. For every donor, flow cytometry on a PBMC aliquot measured the percentage of naive CD45RAhigh/CD27high T cells.

The data stem from a study of blood T cells in healthy people across ages (dated by TCRdb to between 2015 and 2016). Regarding the research as a whole: In model experiments, template switching captured about one uniquely barcoded TCR beta cDNA molecule for every two T cells. To track age-related changes in TCR beta repertoire diversity, the study relied on deep sequencing normalized with unique cDNA molecular identifiers. Four age groups were formed from the donors: young (average about 16 years), middle-aged (around 40), aged (roughly 58) and long-lived (less than 85). To avoid experimental bias, donors of different ages were spread randomly across the sequencing lanes. Two additional independent replicas of 1 million unique cDNA reads from the same blood draw were analyzed for two donors (one aged 18 to 29 and one aged 80 or older).

The research as a whole found: Observed TCR beta diversity per million T cells fell roughly linearly with age, and a significant reduction was already apparent by age around 40. Estimates of total diversity based on one million sequenced T cells were considered lower bounds and underestimates. Because profiling used bulk unsorted PBMCs, naive and antigen-experienced compartments could not be compared conclusively. Donor CMV infection status was unknown, potentially confounding age-related changes in expanded clonotypes. The percentage of naive T cells measured by flow cytometry correlated strongly with observed TCR beta diversity. Compared with the aged group, more naive CD4+ T cells, fewer expanded clones and increased TCR diversity were shown by the long-lived group, suggesting age selection.

The method behind the library was 5' RACE. The sample was run on an Illumina HiSeq 2500. A second PCR of about 6 to 12 cycles was performed with a sample-barcoded 5' primer and a J-beta primer mix. A template-switch 5' adaptor carrying 12 random nucleotides introduced a unique molecular identifier onto each TCR beta cDNA molecule. Each sample yielded at least 2.5 million CDR3-containing paired-end reads. First-strand cDNA synthesis was performed from all RNA using the Mint cDNA synthesis kit, with priming by a TRBC-specific oligonucleotide. All cDNA was treated with uracil-DNA glycosylase and then went through a first 18-cycle PCR with the universal primers M1SS and BC2_uni_R. From the authors' description of their analysis: Normalization of each sample was performed by random selection of 1 million high-quality reads, each carrying a distinct molecular identifier. Reads sharing molecular identifiers were discarded rather than binned into consensus sequences. CDR3 identification, clonotype clustering and error correction used MiTCR with a Q25 quality threshold and the strictest error-elimination algorithm. Lower-bound total TCR beta diversity was estimated with a nonparametric unseen species model using Euler transformation. TCRdb reworked the public reads: Q25 trimming with fastp, MiXCR clone assembly, productive beta chains retained. Under each unique CDR3 protein, matching rows form one entry showing the most common genes and DNA. The V and J calls were not made by the authors but by TCRdb's processing. Recorded for this sample are about 1.4 million distinct CDR3 sequences; approximately 63% of them occurred a single time. The ten largest clones capture 6.7% of the sample.

The chain is encoded by TRBV11-2 joined to TRBJ2-1; TRBD1 aligns with 8 central bases. The clonotype was recovered from a man between 18 and 29 years old in good health. The sample was blood. The nucleotide sequence is given as TGTGCCAGCAGCGAAAATTCCGGGACAGGATACAATGAGCAGTTCTTC. Translated, it reads CASSENSGTGYNEQFF.